A selection of T cell receptor beta chains follows, all from one sample in a study of neoadjuvant nivolumab and ipilimumab in lung cancer. Assay used: immunoSEQ multiplex PCR; TCRdb lists only in-frame clones, some missing. In the table there are about 38,000 clones, roughly 89% of which are singletons. The sample consisted of peripheral blood, taken before neoadjuvant nivolumab, alone or with ipilimumab. The receptors come from an adult with non-small cell lung cancer. Each CDR3 is given with its conserved first and last residue. A D gene is named only where the DNA matches it firmly. Clone sizes are given selectively: once, few, many, or a class where the clone is expanded.

CDR3aa: CASSESPGAYEQYF
CDR3nt: TGTGCCAGCAGTGAATCCCCAGGGGCCTACGAGCAGTACTTC
d_gene: NA
v_gene: TRBV25-1
abundance: NA
j_gene: TRBJ2-7

CDR3aa: CASTPQGVDTQYF
CDR3nt: TGTGCCAGCACCCCACAAGGGGTAGATACGCAGTATTTT
d_gene: NA
v_gene: TRBV6-5
abundance: NA
j_gene: TRBJ2-3

CDR3aa: CASSPPMTGGMETQYF
CDR3nt: TGTGCCAGCAGCCCTCCGATGACAGGTGGGATGGAGACCCAGTACTTC
d_gene: NA
v_gene: TRBV7-9
abundance: NA
j_gene: TRBJ2-5

CDR3aa: CASSLGSRLAGGMFF
CDR3nt: TGCGCCAGCAGCTTGGGATCCCGACTAGCGGGAGGGATGTTCTTC
d_gene: TRBD2
v_gene: TRBV5-1
abundance: NA
j_gene: TRBJ2-1

CDR3aa: CARDAGTGGGNTIYF
CDR3nt: TGTGCCCGAGATGCCGGGACAGGGGGAGGAAACACCATATATTTT
d_gene: TRBD1
v_gene: TRBV30
abundance: NA
j_gene: TRBJ1-3

CDR3aa: CAWSGGAGANVLTF
CDR3nt: TGTGCCTGGAGTGGTGGGGCTGGGGCCAACGTCCTGACTTTC
d_gene: NA
v_gene: TRBV30
abundance: NA
j_gene: TRBJ2-6

CDR3aa: CASSLAGQDTEAFF
CDR3nt: TGCGCCAGCAGCTTGGCAGGGCAGGACACTGAAGCTTTCTTT
d_gene: NA
v_gene: TRBV5-1
abundance: NA
j_gene: TRBJ1-1

CDR3aa: CASSLASGTLPDTQYF
CDR3nt: TGTGCCAGTAGTTTGGCTAGCGGGACCCTCCCAGATACGCAGTATTTT
d_gene: TRBD2
v_gene: TRBV19
abundance: medium-sized
j_gene: TRBJ2-3

CDR3aa: CASSYTSGSYEQYF
CDR3nt: TGTGCCAGCAGTTACACTAGCGGCTCCTACGAGCAGTACTTC
d_gene: TRBD2
v_gene: TRBV28
abundance: NA
j_gene: TRBJ2-7

CDR3aa: CASSDGTSGRRGRETQYF
CDR3nt: TGCGCCAGCAGCGACGGGACTAGCGGGAGAAGGGGTAGGGAGACCCAGTACTTC
d_gene: TRBD2
v_gene: TRBV4-1
abundance: NA
j_gene: TRBJ2-5

CDR3aa: CASRRTSGRLGGGELFF
CDR3nt: TGTGCCAGCAGACGGACTAGCGGGAGGTTAGGTGGCGGGGAGCTGTTTTTT
d_gene: TRBD2
v_gene: TRBV7-2
abundance: NA
j_gene: TRBJ2-2

CDR3aa: CASSSLASGTYEQYF
CDR3nt: TGTGCCAGCAGCTCCTTGGCTAGCGGGACCTACGAGCAGTACTTC
d_gene: TRBD2
v_gene: TRBV9
abundance: once
j_gene: TRBJ2-7

CDR3aa: CASSSGQGLDEQYF
CDR3nt: TGTGCCAGCAGCTCCGGACAGGGTCTGGACGAGCAGTACTTC
d_gene: TRBD1
v_gene: TRBV5-5
abundance: NA
j_gene: TRBJ2-7

CDR3aa: CASSGRRGAVTEAFF
CDR3nt: TGTGCCAGCAGTGGGAGAAGGGGCGCGGTTACTGAAGCTTTCTTT
d_gene: NA
v_gene: TRBV2
abundance: NA
j_gene: TRBJ1-1

CDR3aa: CASRSRGPGTGELFF
CDR3nt: TGCGCCAGCAGATCAAGGGGGCCGGGCACCGGGGAGCTGTTTTTT
d_gene: TRBD1
v_gene: TRBV5-1
abundance: NA
j_gene: TRBJ2-2

CDR3aa: CASSLGLAGLVEQFF
CDR3nt: TGTGCCAGCAGTTTAGGGCTAGCGGGACTGGTTGAGCAGTTCTTC
d_gene: TRBD2
v_gene: TRBV27
abundance: NA
j_gene: TRBJ2-1

CDR3aa: CASSSGQRTGELFF
CDR3nt: TGTGCCAGCAGCTCCGGCCAGCGTACCGGGGAGCTGTTTTTT
d_gene: NA
v_gene: TRBV11-3
abundance: NA
j_gene: TRBJ2-2

CDR3aa: CASSGPEETQYF
CDR3nt: TGTGCCAGCAGCGGCCCGGAAGAGACCCAGTACTTC
d_gene: NA
v_gene: TRBV2
abundance: once
j_gene: TRBJ2-5

CDR3aa: CASSSSSGGSYEQYF
CDR3nt: TGTGCCAGCAGCTCATCATCTGGGGGTTCCTACGAGCAGTACTTC
d_gene: NA
v_gene: TRBV7-9
abundance: NA
j_gene: TRBJ2-7

CDR3aa: CASSLVRGMGETQYF
CDR3nt: TGTGCCAGCAGCTTAGTCAGGGGGATGGGGGAGACCCAGTACTTC
d_gene: TRBD1
v_gene: TRBV11-2
abundance: NA
j_gene: TRBJ2-5

CDR3aa: CASSSTSGREHSYEQYF
CDR3nt: TGTGCCAGCAGCAGTACTAGCGGGAGGGAACACTCCTACGAGCAGTACTTC
d_gene: TRBD2
v_gene: TRBV7-9
abundance: NA
j_gene: TRBJ2-7

CDR3aa: CAISRPPPYEQYF
CDR3nt: TGTGCCATCAGCCGACCCCCCCCCTACGAGCAGTACTTC
d_gene: NA
v_gene: TRBV10-3
abundance: NA
j_gene: TRBJ2-7

CDR3aa: CASSTYSEQYF
CDR3nt: TGTGCCAGCAGTACCTATTCCGAGCAGTACTTC
d_gene: NA
v_gene: TRBV6-6
abundance: NA
j_gene: TRBJ2-7

CDR3aa: CAWTDIYGYTF
CDR3nt: TGTGCCTGGACAGACATCTATGGCTACACCTTC
d_gene: NA
v_gene: TRBV30
abundance: NA
j_gene: TRBJ1-2

CDR3aa: CASSKDRRAGANVLTF
CDR3nt: TGTGCCAGCAGCAAGGACAGGAGGGCTGGGGCCAACGTCCTGACTTTC
d_gene: NA
v_gene: TRBV11-1
abundance: once
j_gene: TRBJ2-6

CDR3aa: CASCTSYEQYF
CDR3nt: TGTGCCAGCTGCACGTCCTACGAGCAGTACTTC
d_gene: NA
v_gene: TRBV28
abundance: NA
j_gene: TRBJ2-7

CDR3aa: CSAFYYRGPNTQYF
CDR3nt: TGCAGCGCCTTTTACTACCGGGGGCCAAATACGCAGTATTTT
d_gene: NA
v_gene: TRBV29-1
abundance: NA
j_gene: TRBJ2-3

CDR3aa: CASSLTGERSWAFF
CDR3nt: TGTGCCAGCTCACTTACAGGGGAGAGATCTTGGGCTTTCTTT
d_gene: TRBD1
v_gene: TRBV18
abundance: NA
j_gene: TRBJ1-1

CDR3aa: CANKQVDPGRNIQYF
CDR3nt: TGCGCCAACAAACAGGTGGACCCGGGTAGGAACATTCAGTACTTC
d_gene: NA
v_gene: TRBV10-1
abundance: few
j_gene: TRBJ2-4

CDR3aa: CASSNAGDGTEAFF
CDR3nt: TGTGCCAGCAGTAACGCAGGGGACGGCACTGAAGCTTTCTTT
d_gene: NA
v_gene: TRBV6-1
abundance: NA
j_gene: TRBJ1-1

CDR3aa: CASSLVTGVGTEAFF
CDR3nt: TGTGCCAGCAGCTTAGTAACGGGTGTAGGCACTGAAGCTTTCTTT
d_gene: NA
v_gene: TRBV7-9
abundance: NA
j_gene: TRBJ1-1

CDR3aa: CASRGPPGQFF
CDR3nt: TGTGCCAGCAGGGGGCCCCCGGGGCAGTTCTTC
d_gene: NA
v_gene: TRBV28
abundance: NA
j_gene: TRBJ2-1

CDR3aa: CASSLRSGTNTGELFF
CDR3nt: TGTGCCAGCAGCCTGCGAAGTGGGACGAACACCGGGGAGCTGTTTTTT
d_gene: NA
v_gene: TRBV9
abundance: NA
j_gene: TRBJ2-2

CDR3aa: CASSLIYGVMDTEAFF
CDR3nt: TGTGCCAGCAGCTTAATCTATGGGGTTATGGACACTGAAGCTTTCTTT
d_gene: NA
v_gene: TRBV7-8
abundance: once
j_gene: TRBJ1-1

CDR3aa: CSAREGGEQFF
CDR3nt: TGCAGTGCTAGAGAAGGTGGAGAGCAGTTCTTC
d_gene: NA
v_gene: TRBV20-1
abundance: NA
j_gene: TRBJ2-1

CDR3aa: CASSVVGRGGETQYF
CDR3nt: TGTGCCAGCAGCGTAGTCGGCCGTGGGGGGGAGACCCAGTACTTC
d_gene: NA
v_gene: TRBV9
abundance: NA
j_gene: TRBJ2-5

CDR3aa: CAWSEGIETQYF
CDR3nt: TGTGCCTGGAGTGAGGGGATTGAGACCCAGTACTTC
d_gene: NA
v_gene: TRBV30
abundance: NA
j_gene: TRBJ2-5

CDR3aa: CASSLGAQGNYGYTF
CDR3nt: TGTGCCAGCAGTTTGGGTGCGCAGGGCAACTATGGCTACACCTTC
d_gene: NA
v_gene: TRBV27
abundance: NA
j_gene: TRBJ1-2

CDR3aa: CASSLEDRVVSGELFF
CDR3nt: TGCGCCAGCAGCTTGGAGGACAGGGTGGTATCCGGGGAGCTGTTTTTT
d_gene: TRBD1
v_gene: TRBV5-1
abundance: NA
j_gene: TRBJ2-2

CDR3aa: CASSVAGGMGREELFF
CDR3nt: TGTGCCAGCAGCGTAGCGGGAGGGATGGGTCGGGAGGAGCTGTTTTTT
d_gene: TRBD2
v_gene: TRBV9
abundance: NA
j_gene: TRBJ2-2

CDR3aa: CATNRGSSGELFF
CDR3nt: TGTGCCACAAACAGGGGGTCTTCCGGGGAGCTGTTTTTT
d_gene: TRBD1
v_gene: TRBV9
abundance: NA
j_gene: TRBJ2-2

CDR3aa: CASSPTGGTSGSEQFF
CDR3nt: TGTGCCAGCAGCCCAACTGGGGGGACTAGCGGGAGTGAGCAGTTCTTC
d_gene: TRBD2
v_gene: TRBV14
abundance: NA
j_gene: TRBJ2-1

CDR3aa: CASSLAATGGYYGYTF
CDR3nt: TGTGCCAGCAGCTTAGCGGCGACAGGGGGCTACTATGGCTACACCTTC
d_gene: TRBD1
v_gene: TRBV7-2
abundance: NA
j_gene: TRBJ1-2

CDR3aa: CASSPEGSGRYNEQFF
CDR3nt: TGTGCCAGCAGCCCCGAGGGTAGCGGGAGGTACAATGAGCAGTTCTTC
d_gene: TRBD2
v_gene: TRBV9
abundance: NA
j_gene: TRBJ2-1

CDR3aa: CASSRLQGEQYF
CDR3nt: TGTGCCAGTAGTAGGTTACAGGGGGAGCAGTACTTC
d_gene: TRBD1
v_gene: TRBV19
abundance: NA
j_gene: TRBJ2-7

CDR3aa: CASSIGSGTFQETQYF
CDR3nt: TGTGCCAGTAGTATAGGCTCCGGGACATTCCAAGAGACCCAGTACTTC
d_gene: NA
v_gene: TRBV19
abundance: once
j_gene: TRBJ2-5

CDR3aa: CASSFTGLRANVLTF
CDR3nt: TGTGCCAGCAGCTTTACGGGCCTCCGGGCCAACGTCCTGACTTTC
d_gene: NA
v_gene: TRBV5-6
abundance: NA
j_gene: TRBJ2-6

CDR3aa: CASSLNRVSNEQFF
CDR3nt: TGCGCCAGCAGCTTGAACAGGGTGAGCAATGAGCAGTTCTTC
d_gene: NA
v_gene: TRBV5-1
abundance: NA
j_gene: TRBJ2-1

CDR3aa: CASSVAGGRQETQYF
CDR3nt: TGTGCCAGCAGCGTAGCGGGAGGGCGCCAAGAGACCCAGTACTTC
d_gene: TRBD2
v_gene: TRBV9
abundance: NA
j_gene: TRBJ2-5

CDR3aa: CASSRGGAGVGETQYF
CDR3nt: TGTGCCAGCAGCCGAGGGGGAGCGGGAGTGGGGGAGACCCAGTACTTC
d_gene: TRBD2
v_gene: TRBV7-2
abundance: NA
j_gene: TRBJ2-5

CDR3aa: CASSQQETQYF
CDR3nt: TGTGCCAGCAGTCAACAAGAGACCCAGTACTTC
d_gene: NA
v_gene: TRBV2
abundance: NA
j_gene: TRBJ2-5

CDR3aa: CASSQGGRGEQYF
CDR3nt: TGTGCCAGCTCACAAGGGGGGAGAGGTGAGCAGTACTTC
d_gene: NA
v_gene: TRBV18
abundance: NA
j_gene: TRBJ2-7

CDR3aa: CASSLPFSGANVLTF
CDR3nt: TGTGCCAGCAGCCTACCCTTCTCTGGGGCCAACGTCCTGACTTTC
d_gene: NA
v_gene: TRBV7-3
abundance: NA
j_gene: TRBJ2-6